The subject of this entry is one T cell receptor beta chain. The target antigen is unknown. TCRdb re-derived calls from the reads in MiXCR, one entry per CDR3 protein. The repertoire has a few hundred thousand distinct CDR3 sequences, 40% of them found once; the top ten carry more than 40%. This CDR3 contains 15 residues. Germline V gene lookup returns CDR1 LGHNA and CDR2 YSLEER. Trimming removed 0 bases from V and 4 bases from J, with 10 bases in between. The sample belongs to a study of T cell repertoires in cytomegalovirus infection. Study-wide context: Well-studied HLA-B-restricted epitopes and recently identified HLA-C-restricted epitopes of CMV were both used in the study.

The sequencing here drew on cultured PBMCs, taken from culture after CMV antigen stimulation. The chain links TRBV4-3 to TRBJ1-5; possibly TRBD1 for D (5 bases). The sequence was obtained from a human donor in good health (CMV status not recorded). Some clones in this sample may be carry-over from other donors' samples. CDR3 in DNA: TGCGCCAGCAGCCAAGATCTGACAGAAAATCAGCCCCAGCATTTT. This encodes CASSQDLTENQPQHF.